The clone carrying this T cell receptor (beta chain) appeared a few times. Its specificity is unknown. PCR was run on genomic DNA. A primer set of 30 forward and 13 reverse primers amplified the CDR3. TCRdb fed the multiplex PCR reads into MiXCR, producing one record per CDR3 protein. The data show about 250,000 distinct CDR3 sequences, with roughly 50% seen just once and roughly 13% held by the top ten. Per germline, CDR1 MNHEY and CDR2 SVGAGI. Trimming cost V 0 bases and J 5 bases; bases outside gene matches: 6. The length of the CDR3 is 15 residues. The data stem from a study of type 1 and type 2 diabetes patients. Study-level information: The cohort mixed type 1 diabetes, type 2 diabetes and nondiabetic donors.

Donors had no other autoimmune disease or infection in four weeks. General observations from the study: In CD4+ and CD8+ T cells, type 2 diabetes diversity exceeded type 1. With limited T2D and control samples, some T1D-only expanded clones may not be T1D-specific.

Sequencing was performed on peripheral blood mononuclear cells (PBMCs). This sequence joins TRBV6-5 and TRBJ2-7; 8 bases match TRBD1. This receptor was obtained from a man between 18 and 29 years old with type 2 diabetes. As DNA, the CDR3 is TGTGCCAGCAGTTACTCGACGGCAGGGGGCGACGAGCAGTACTTC. Translating gives CASSYSTAGGDEQYF.